This T cell receptor (beta chain) originates from a study of PD-1 blockade in classical Hodgkin lymphoma. Study as a whole: Patients received nivolumab 3 mg/kg intravenously every 2 weeks.

Time point in this sample: cycle 4 day 1 (C4D1), after five to seven weeks of nivolumab. Every patient relapsed after autologous stem cell transplantation, and brentuximab vedotin exposure varied. From thawed PBMCs, CD4+ T cells were purified using magnetic negative selection. Responses achieved at best were complete response, partial response or progressive disease. Overall study results and limits: Baseline TCR diversity was reportedly lower in newly diagnosed patients than healthy donors. Patients with a complete response exhibited baseline diversity comparable to newly diagnosed patients.

The V and J ends lost 4 bases and 3 bases respectively, with 9 bases between them. Germline V gene lookup returns CDR1 SGHNT and CDR2 YYREEE (reference sequence). The CDR3 sequence is 13 residues long. Some clones are missing from TCRdb's copy, which holds only in-frame ones; the method was immunoSEQ multiplex PCR. This repertoire shows about 4,800 clones, about 80% found once; its top ten account for about 3%. About this clone: What it binds is not known.

The TCR was taken from a human donor with classical Hodgkin lymphoma. The sample consisted of CD4+ T cells from blood, taken before the fourth cycle of nivolumab. The rearrangement links TRBV5-4 to TRBJ2-3; weak D call: TRBD1 (6 bases). DNA for the CDR3: TGTGCCAGCAGCCAACAGGGTACAGATACGCAGTATTTT. This gives the protein CASSQQGTDTQYF. Filled out from reference TRBV5-4 and TRBJ2-3, the complete variable domain reads ETGVTQSPTHLIKTRGQQVTLRCSSQSGHNTVSWYQQALGQGPQFIFQYYREEENGRGNFPPRFSGLQFPNYSSELNVNALELDDSALYLCASSQQGTDTQYFGPGTRLTVL.